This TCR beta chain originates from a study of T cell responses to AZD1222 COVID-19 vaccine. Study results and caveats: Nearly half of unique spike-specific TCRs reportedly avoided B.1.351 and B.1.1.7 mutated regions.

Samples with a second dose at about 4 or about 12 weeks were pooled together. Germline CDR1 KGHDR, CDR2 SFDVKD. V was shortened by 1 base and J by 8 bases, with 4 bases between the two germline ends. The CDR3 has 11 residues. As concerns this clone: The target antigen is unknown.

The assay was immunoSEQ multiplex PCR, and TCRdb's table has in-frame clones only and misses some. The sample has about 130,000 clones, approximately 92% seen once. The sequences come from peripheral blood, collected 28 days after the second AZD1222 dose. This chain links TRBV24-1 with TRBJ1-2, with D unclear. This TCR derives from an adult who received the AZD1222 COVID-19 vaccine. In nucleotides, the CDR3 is TGTGCCACCAGTGATTTTCTGGGCTACACCTTC. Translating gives CATSDFLGYTF.